This T cell receptor (beta chain) emerged from a study of T-cell reconstitution after alpha-beta-depleted transplantation in children. This clonotype appeared a few times. Its antigen is currently unknown. V was pared by 7 bases and J by 6 bases, with 6 bases of the junction left unmatched. The length of the CDR3 is 13 residues. Overall study findings and caveats: Recipient T cells and thymic progenitors that survived gave rise to the high TCRbeta diversity observed at day 60 in some patients.

Preparation of the TCRbeta library used unique molecular identifiers. From the PCR reads, TCRdb called clonotypes with MiXCR, one entry per CDR3 protein. The sample has fewer than 1 million distinct CDR3 sequences, 15% to 20% seen once; the top ten hold under 6%. Sequencing used PBMCs, mostly from graft donor cells, obtained 360 days after TCRalphabeta/CD19-depleted stem cell transplant. The rearrangement joins TRBV12-3 or TRBV12-4 to TRBJ1-1, with TRBD1 identical over 9 bases. The source is a male patient younger than 18 who had a stem cell transplant for acute lymphoblastic leukemia, so the T cells may come from the graft donor. CDR3 sequence reads: CASIQDRGSEAFF. CDR3 nucleotide sequence: TGTGCCAGCATCCAGGACAGGGGCTCTGAAGCTTTCTTT.